The rows below give T cell receptor beta chains drawn from one sample of a study of blood T cell repertoires in COVID-19. This table comes from immunoSEQ multiplex PCR, and its TCRdb copy is limited to in-frame clones, with some not included. This sample has about 300,000 clones, with 80% to 95% found just once. Sequencing was done on a sample of peripheral blood. These receptor sequences come from a woman aged 25 to 39 with COVID-19, enrolled during active disease. CDR3s leave out the opening cysteine and the closing phenylalanine or tryptophan.

CDR3	V	J
ASSLAGRSLTGEQY	TRBV28	TRBJ2-7
ASSSMPGTYEQY	TRBV11-1	TRBJ2-7
ASSSWSGAQH	TRBV6-2/TRBV6-3	TRBJ1-5
ASSLGRTNEKLF	TRBV7-9	TRBJ1-4
ASSGEGVGNQPQH	TRBV2	TRBJ1-5
ASSDSSGSTGELF	TRBV6-4	TRBJ2-2
SARPRNEQF	TRBV20-1	TRBJ2-1
ASRGRGNEKLF	TRBV5-1	TRBJ1-4
ASSYSTGYSYNEQF	TRBV6-5	TRBJ2-1
ASSQDRGPAGAGTIY	TRBV4-1	TRBJ1-3
ASRLTGGRTDTQY	TRBV7-3	TRBJ2-3
ASSLVALADGTGELF	TRBV7-9	TRBJ2-2
ASSLQVNQPQH	TRBV12-3/TRBV12-4	TRBJ1-5
ASSSRGQETQY	TRBV5-1	TRBJ2-5
ASRLGTSGTSTDTQY	TRBV7-6	TRBJ2-3
ASSQPGGSNQPQH	TRBV7-9	TRBJ1-5
ASSPRDRGPGELF	TRBV28	TRBJ2-2